This paragraph covers one TCR beta chain sequence. At least ten counts were recorded for this clonotype. What antigen it recognizes has not been identified. Nothing much larger sits one base from this clone, and base qualities are not available. This record comes from a study of beta chain bispecific antibodies for T cell cancers (dated by TCRdb to the early 2020s). Looking at the study overall: After T cells from healthy donors were cocultured with bispecific antibodies and T cell leukemia lines, the researchers used TRBV sequencing of the cells that survived to measure how much each TRBV family was depleted. Jurkat cells expressed surface TRBV12 (TRBV12-3), and HPB-ALL cells expressed surface TRBV5-5.

The research as a whole found: Leukemia cell line cells were mixed with normal T cells in each sequenced sample, and most of the targeted TRBV signal was derived from the leukemia cells rather than from the normal T cells. Cross-reactivity of the anti-TRBV5-5 antibody with TRBV5-6 was attributed to high sequence similarity between the two genes.

Unique molecular identifier barcodes were incorporated into the libraries and were used for clonotype quantification. Qiagen AllPrep DNA/RNA Micro kits were used to isolate total RNA, and an Agilent TapeStation was used to check RNA quality. TCR beta libraries were built by 5' RACE: cDNA synthesis followed by two PCR steps using TCR beta constant-region gene-specific primers. An Illumina MiSeq platform was used to sequence the TCR beta libraries. In the original analysis: Reads were processed with MIGEC, MiXCR and VDJtools. Clonotype frequency was calculated as the fraction of unique molecular identifiers assigned to a given clonotype among all unique molecular identifiers in the sample. Nonfunctional TRBV genes classified in IMGT as pseudogenes or open reading frames, for example TRBV1, TRBV12-1 and TRBV21, were left out. The raw public reads went through TCRdb reprocessing: fastp at Q25, MiXCR clone calling, in-frame beta chains kept. When rows share a CDR3 protein, they turn into one entry using the most common DNA and genes. TCRdb, not the original authors, processed these V and J calls. For this sample there are just over 20,000 distinct CDR3 sequences; about 2.7% appear just once. Approximately 30% of the sample lies in the top ten.

V loses 0 bases, J loses 9 bases, and the germline ends lie 9 bases apart. The CDR3 goes from the cysteine to the phenylalanine over 13 residues. The entry retains the CDR3 DNA only, 39 bases that are in frame from base 1. As encoded in the germline V gene, CDR1 is SGHDN while CDR2 is FVKESK. T cells were expanded from blood mononuclear cells with anti-CD3 antibody OKT3 or CD3/CD28 Dynabeads for about three days. The culture conditions for expanded T cells were RPMI 1640 plus 10% fetal bovine serum, recombinant human IL-2 (approximately 90 IU/ml) and IL-7 (about 5.5 ng/ml). For cocultures, roughly 50,000 normal T cells were combined with roughly 50,000 target cells and bispecific antibody in about 110 ul and incubated for about 15 hours at 37 degrees C. Each bispecific antibody was composed of two single-chain variable fragments, which were expressed in a single-chain diabody format with a His tag. Effector T cells were obtained from healthy human donors, and peripheral blood mononuclear cells were isolated from leukapheresis samples by Ficoll density gradient centrifugation.

The chain was built from TRBV14 and TRBJ2-1; the D gene identity is not certain. The source is a human donor in good health. Some clones in this sample may be carry-over from other donors' samples. Source material: healthy donor T cells cultured with leukemia cells. The CDR3 corresponds to CASSQDPSIEQFF. The DNA sequence is given as TGTGCCAGCAGCCAAGATCCTAGTATTGAGCAGTTCTTC.